The clone carrying this T cell receptor beta chain was picked up one time. Its antigen remains unknown. This sequence may be a read error, since a much larger clone differs from it by one base. It was with a sample-barcoded 5' primer and a J-beta primer mix that a second PCR of roughly 6 to 12 cycles was run. TCRdb re-called the 5' RACE reads through MiXCR, storing one row per CDR3 protein. Of over 600,000 distinct CDR3 sequences listed, around 38% are singletons. This specimen comes from a study of blood T cells in healthy people across ages. Whole-study results and caveats: Comparison with aged donors showed that long-lived donors had more naive CD4+ cells and higher diversity. It was found that TCR beta diversity correlated strongly with the percentage of naive T cells.

Per germline, CDR1 SGHTA and CDR2 FQGNSA. The CDR3 has 15 residues. The receptor comes from a man older than 75 in good health. Source material: blood. The rearrangement uses TRBV7-2 and TRBJ2-3, with a possible D match to TRBD2 (6 bases). CDR3 sequence reads: CAGSLGGSGADTQYF. Written as DNA, the CDR3 is TGTGCCGGCAGCTTAGGAGGGTCTGGGGCAGATACGCAGTATTTT.